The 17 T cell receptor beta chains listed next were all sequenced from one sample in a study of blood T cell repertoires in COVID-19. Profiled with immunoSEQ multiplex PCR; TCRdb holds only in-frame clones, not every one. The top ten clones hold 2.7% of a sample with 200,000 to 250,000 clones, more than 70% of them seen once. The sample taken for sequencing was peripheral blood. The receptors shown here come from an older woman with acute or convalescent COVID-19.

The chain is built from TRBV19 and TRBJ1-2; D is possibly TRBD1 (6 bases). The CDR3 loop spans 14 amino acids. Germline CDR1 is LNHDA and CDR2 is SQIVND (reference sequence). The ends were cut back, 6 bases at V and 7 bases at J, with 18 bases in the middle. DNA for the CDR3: TGTGCCAGTAGAAGACAGGAGCGGCCGTCTGGCTACACCTTC. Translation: CASRRQERPSGYTF.

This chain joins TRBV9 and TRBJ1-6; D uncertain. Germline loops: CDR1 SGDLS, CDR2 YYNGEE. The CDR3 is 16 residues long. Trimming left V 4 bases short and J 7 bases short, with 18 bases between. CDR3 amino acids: CASSPNLGSLNSPLHF. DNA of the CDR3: TGTGCCAGCAGCCCAAACCTAGGCTCACTAAATTCACCCCTCCACTTT.

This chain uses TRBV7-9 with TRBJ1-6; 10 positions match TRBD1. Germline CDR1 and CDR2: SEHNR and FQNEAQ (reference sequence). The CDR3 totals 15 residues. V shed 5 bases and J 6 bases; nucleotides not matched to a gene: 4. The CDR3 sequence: CASSPGQGFNSPLHF. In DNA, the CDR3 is TGTGCCAGCAGCCCGGGACAGGGGTTTAATTCACCCCTCCACTTT.

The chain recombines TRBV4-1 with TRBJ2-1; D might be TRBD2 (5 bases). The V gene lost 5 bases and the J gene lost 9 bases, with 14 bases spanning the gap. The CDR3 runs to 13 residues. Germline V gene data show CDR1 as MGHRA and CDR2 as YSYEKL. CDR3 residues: CASSTVLVSEQFF. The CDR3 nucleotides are TGCGCCAGCAGCACCGTACTAGTTAGTGAGCAGTTCTTC.

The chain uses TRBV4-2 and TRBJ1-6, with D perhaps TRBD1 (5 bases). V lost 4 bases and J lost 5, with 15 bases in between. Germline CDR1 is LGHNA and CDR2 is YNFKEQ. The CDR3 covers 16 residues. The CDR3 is CASSRDLTDNNSPLHF. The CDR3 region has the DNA TGTGCCAGCAGCCGTGACCTGACAGATAATAATTCACCCCTCCACTTT.

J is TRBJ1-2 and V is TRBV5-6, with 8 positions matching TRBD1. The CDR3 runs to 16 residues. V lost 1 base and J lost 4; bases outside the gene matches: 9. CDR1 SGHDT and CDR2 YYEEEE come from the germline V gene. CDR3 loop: CASSLFTGGIRYGYTF. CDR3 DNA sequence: TGTGCCAGCAGCTTGTTTACAGGGGGAATTCGCTATGGCTACACCTTC.

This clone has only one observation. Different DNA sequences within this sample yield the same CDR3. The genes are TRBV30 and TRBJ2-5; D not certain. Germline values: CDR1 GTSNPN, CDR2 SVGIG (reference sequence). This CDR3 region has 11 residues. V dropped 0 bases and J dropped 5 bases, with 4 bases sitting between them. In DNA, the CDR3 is TGTGCCTGGAGTGTCATCGAGACCCAGTACTTC. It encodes CAWSVIETQYF.

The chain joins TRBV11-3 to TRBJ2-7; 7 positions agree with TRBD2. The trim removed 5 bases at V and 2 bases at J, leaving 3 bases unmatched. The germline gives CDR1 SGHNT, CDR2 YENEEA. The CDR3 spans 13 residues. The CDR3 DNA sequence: TGTGCCAGCAGCGGGACTACCCCCTACGAGCAGTACTTC. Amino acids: CASSGTTPYEQYF.

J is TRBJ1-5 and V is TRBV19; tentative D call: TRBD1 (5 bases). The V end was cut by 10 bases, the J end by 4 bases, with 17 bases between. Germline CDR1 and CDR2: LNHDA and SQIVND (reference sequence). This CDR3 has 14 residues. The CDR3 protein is CATNSEGQNQPQHF. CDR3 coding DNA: TGTGCCACTAACTCGGAGGGGCAAAATCAGCCCCAGCATTTT. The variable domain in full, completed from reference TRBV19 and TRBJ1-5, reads DGGITQSPKYLFRKEGQNVTLSCEQNLNHDAMYWYRQDPGQGLRLIYYSQIVNDFQKGDIAEGYSVSREKKESFPLTVTSAQKNPTAFYLCATNSEGQNQPQHFGDGTRLSIL.

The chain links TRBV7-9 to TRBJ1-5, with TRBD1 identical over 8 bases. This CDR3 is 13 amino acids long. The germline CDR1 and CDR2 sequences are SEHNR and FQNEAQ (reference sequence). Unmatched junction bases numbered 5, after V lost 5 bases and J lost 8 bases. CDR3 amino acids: CASSLQGVKPQHF. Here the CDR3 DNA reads TGTGCCAGCAGCCTACAGGGGGTTAAGCCCCAGCATTTT.

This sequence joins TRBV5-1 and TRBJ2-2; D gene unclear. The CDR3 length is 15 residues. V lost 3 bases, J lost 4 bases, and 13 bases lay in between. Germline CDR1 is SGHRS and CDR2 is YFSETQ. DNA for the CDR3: TGCGCCAGCAGCTCGGAAAGGAGTGGCACCGGGGAGCTGTTTTTT. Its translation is CASSSERSGTGELFF.

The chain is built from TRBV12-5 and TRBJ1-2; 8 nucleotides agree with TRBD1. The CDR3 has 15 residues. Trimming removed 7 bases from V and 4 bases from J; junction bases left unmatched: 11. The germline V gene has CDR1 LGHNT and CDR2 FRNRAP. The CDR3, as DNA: TGTGCTAGTGCCCTGGAGGACAGGGTTAGCTATGGCTACACCTTC. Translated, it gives CASALEDRVSYGYTF.

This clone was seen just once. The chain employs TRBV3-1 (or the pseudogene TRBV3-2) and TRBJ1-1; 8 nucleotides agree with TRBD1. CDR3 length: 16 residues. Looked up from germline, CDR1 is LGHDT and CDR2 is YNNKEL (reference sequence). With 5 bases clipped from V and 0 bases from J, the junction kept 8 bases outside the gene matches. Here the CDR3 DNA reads TGTGCCAGCAGCTTTCGGACAGGGAGGGTGAACACTGAAGCTTTCTTT. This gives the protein CASSFRTGRVNTEAFF.

Here the CDR3 DNA reads TGCGCCAGCAGCCCTGGGACAGTTGCAACTAATGAAAAACTGTTTTTT. Translating gives CASSPGTVATNEKLFF. The rearrangement joins TRBV5-1 to TRBJ1-4, with TRBD1 matching over 7 bases. The CDR3 totals 16 residues. Germline V gives CDR1 SGHRS, CDR2 YFSETQ. The V segment lost 4 bases and the J segment 0 bases; nucleotides outside the gene matches: 6.

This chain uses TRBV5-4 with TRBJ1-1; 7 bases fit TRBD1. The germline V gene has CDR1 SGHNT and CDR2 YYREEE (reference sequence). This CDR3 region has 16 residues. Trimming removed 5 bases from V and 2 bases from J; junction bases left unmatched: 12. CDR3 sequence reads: CASSSGRDRANTEAFF. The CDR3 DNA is TGTGCCAGCAGTTCGGGGCGCGACAGGGCAAACACTGAAGCTTTCTTT.

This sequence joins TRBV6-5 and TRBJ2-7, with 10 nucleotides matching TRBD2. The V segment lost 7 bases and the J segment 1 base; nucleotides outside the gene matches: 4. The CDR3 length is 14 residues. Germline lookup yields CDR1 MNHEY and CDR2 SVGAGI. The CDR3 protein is CASKGTSVSYEQYF. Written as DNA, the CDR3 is TGTGCCAGCAAGGGGACTAGCGTATCCTACGAGCAGTACTTC.

The CDR3, as DNA: TGCGCCAGCAGCTTATCGGGACAGGGGTCCCACGAGCAGTACTTC. Translated: CASSLSGQGSHEQYF. The V gene is TRBV5-1, the J gene TRBJ2-7; 10 bases are a match to TRBD1. Germline assignment: CDR1 SGHRS and CDR2 YFSETQ. After removal of 2 bases from V and 5 bases from J, the junction contained 7 bases not matched to a gene. The CDR3 has 15 amino acids.